The present T cell receptor beta chain was sequenced within a study of CD8+CD57+ T cells in acquired aplastic anemia. Study background: DNA recovered from sorted CD4+ and CD8+ cells had a mean of approximately 3 ug. Notes on the study in general: With respect to CD8+ Simpson's diversity, patients and controls did not differ significantly.

All sequencing subjects had displayed CD8+CD57+ cell expansion on flow cytometry. Patients were untreated when blood was sampled. Both TCR beta VDJ combination and CDR3 sequence profiling were carried out. Genomic DNA was the template for this profiling. TCRdb independently ran MiXCR on the reads; one entry per CDR3 protein. The table lists about 180,000 distinct CDR3 sequences, nearly 50% of them singletons. The V gene lost 2 bases and the J gene lost 4 bases, with 11 bases spanning the gap. This CDR3 contains 13 residues. Per germline, CDR1 DFQATT and CDR2 SNEGSKA (reference sequence). The table lists this clonotype with many counts. The antigen is undetermined.

The sample consisted of sorted CD4+, CD8+, or CD8+CD57+ T cells (not recorded which) from PBMCs. The chain links TRBV20-1 to TRBJ1-1; D unclear. This receptor was obtained from a human donor with aplastic anemia. The CDR3, as DNA: TGCAGTGCTAGATCTGGGGTCGGCACTGAAGCTTTCTTT. As protein: CSARSGVGTEAFF.